This TCR beta chain is drawn from a study of T cell repertoires in cytomegalovirus infection. Study summary: Peptides in the study included HLA-C-restricted and HLA-B-restricted CMV epitopes. Public TCR beta signatures marked donors with CMV infection and the matching HLA. Notes on the study in general: The ex vivo response was dominated by HLA-C-restricted CMV-specific TCR beta clonotypes. Public TCR beta family frequency separated CMV-and-HLA carriers, including in an independent cohort.

This clonotype was seen many times. Its antigen remains unknown. TCRdb re-called the reads with MiXCR, one entry per CDR3 protein. The sample has approximately 350,000 distinct CDR3 sequences; roughly 34% are singletons. The CDR3 totals 13 residues. V was pared by 2 bases and J by 4 bases, with 6 bases between. The chain links TRBV12-3 or TRBV12-4 to TRBJ2-1; no definite D call. The source was cultured PBMCs, collected from culture after CMV antigen stimulation. This TCR was sampled from a human donor in good health (CMV status not recorded). Some clones in this sample may be carry-over from other donors' samples. DNA for the CDR3: TGTGCCAGCAGTTTAAAGGCTTACAATGAGCAGTTCTTC. It specifies CASSLKAYNEQFF.